The rows below give T cell receptor beta chains drawn from one sample of a study of T cell repertoires in cytomegalovirus infection. Each CDR3 protein gets one entry after TCRdb re-called the reads with MiXCR. The table shows 300,000 or so distinct CDR3 sequences, with about 25% occurring only once. The source material was PBMCs. All receptors derive from a human donor in good health (CMV status not recorded). Some clones in this sample may be carry-over from other donors' samples. CDR3s leave out the opening cysteine and the closing phenylalanine or tryptophan. The size of a clone is reported for some rows only, either as once, few or many, or as a class for expanded clones.

few,TRBV5-1,ASSLPGQGHSNYGYT
many,TRBV7-2,ASSLVAGANNSPLH
.,TRBV20-1,SAGTDRLSSNQPQH
.,TRBV28,ASRRDGKVYGYT
few,TRBV10-3,AISESAGSGNTIY
few,TRBV6-2/TRBV6-3,ASNTPDRTGGTQY
many,TRBV6-1,ASSLDWGSGANVLT
.,TRBV7-8,ASSPPMGLAVYFEQF
.,TRBV29-1,SVEQVNTEAF
.,TRBV5-4,ASSFKGNSYEQY
.,TRBV19,ASSKGQGGGETQY
many,TRBV7-2,ASSLGPASQPQH
.,TRBV7-8,ASSLAPNAEAF
.,TRBV28,ASLGDRGRNEQF
many,TRBV7-2,ASSSTDGVPYT
many,TRBV7-2,ASSLDGGGNQPQH
.,TRBV6-2/TRBV6-3,ASRRGDWSSGNTIY
.,TRBV5-1,ASSRTGFKNYEQY
few,TRBV14,ASSQDRRDYGYT
.,TRBV19,ASSPGPSPPPLH
few,TRBV28,ASKGGGMGNQPQH
.,TRBV6-2/TRBV6-3,ASNNQDRYSNQPQH